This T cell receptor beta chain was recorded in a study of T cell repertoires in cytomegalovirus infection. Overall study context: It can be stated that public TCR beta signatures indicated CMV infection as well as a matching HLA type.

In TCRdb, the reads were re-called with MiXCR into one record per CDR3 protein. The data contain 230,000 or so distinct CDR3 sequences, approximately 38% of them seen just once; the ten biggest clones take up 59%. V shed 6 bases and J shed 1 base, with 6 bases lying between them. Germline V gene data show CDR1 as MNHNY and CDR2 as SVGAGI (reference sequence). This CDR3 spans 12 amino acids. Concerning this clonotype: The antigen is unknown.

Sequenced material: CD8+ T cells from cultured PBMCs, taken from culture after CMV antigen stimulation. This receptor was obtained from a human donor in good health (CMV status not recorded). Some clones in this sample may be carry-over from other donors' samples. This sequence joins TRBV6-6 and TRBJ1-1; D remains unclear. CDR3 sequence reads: CASSRANTEAFF. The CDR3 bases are TGTGCCAGCAGCCGAGCGAACACTGAAGCTTTCTTT.